This TCR beta chain was documented in a study of cytomegalovirus exposure and HLA in healthy donors. Study observations and caveats: Per a prior analysis, the majority of TCR beta V segments were productive roughly 90% or roughly 30% of the time. Later genetic work tied a missense DCLRE1C variant to beta-chain V and J trimming. Researchers counted some 150 TCR beta chains as cytomegalovirus-associated. From TCR beta sequences, most subjects' HLA-A and HLA-B alleles were reportedly predicted accurately.

To note about this clone: As yet, its antigen is unknown.

Vbeta (60) and Jbeta (13) primers were used in the PCR. Produced via immunoSEQ multiplex PCR; TCRdb's table is partial and in-frame only. The sample holds around 130,000 clones, 65% to 80% seen once. CDR3 length: 11 residues. V gave up 6 bases and J gave up 8 bases, with 9 bases separating them. Germline assignment: CDR1 SGHDT and CDR2 YYEEEE. Sequenced material: PBMCs. V and J are TRBV5-6 and TRBJ2-1, with unresolved D. This TCR was recovered from a human donor in good health. The CDR3 spells CASTLFHEQFF. The CDR3 bases are TGTGCCAGCACACTGTTCCATGAGCAGTTCTTC.